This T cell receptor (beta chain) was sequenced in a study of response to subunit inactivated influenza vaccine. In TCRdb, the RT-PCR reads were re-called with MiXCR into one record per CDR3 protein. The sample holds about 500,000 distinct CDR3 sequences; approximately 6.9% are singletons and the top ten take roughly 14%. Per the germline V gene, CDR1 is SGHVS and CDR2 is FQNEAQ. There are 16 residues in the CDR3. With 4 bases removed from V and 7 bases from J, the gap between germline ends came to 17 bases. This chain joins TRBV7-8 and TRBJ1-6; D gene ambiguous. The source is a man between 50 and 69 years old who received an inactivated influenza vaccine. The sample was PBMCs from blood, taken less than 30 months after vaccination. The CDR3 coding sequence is TGTGCCAGCAGCTCCGTCGCGGGCATCTCCAATTCACCCCTCCACTTT. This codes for CASSSVAGISNSPLHF.